One T cell receptor beta chain is described in this entry. This clonotype was seen only a few times. Its antigen remains unidentified. No base-level quality is on record; no much larger clone is a single base apart. The library was built by means of 5' RACE. Data came from a NextSeq 500. In the TCR library protocol, unique molecular identifiers were attached to individual cDNA molecules to correct for PCR bias and sequencing error. Both TCR alpha and beta chains were sequenced, and tight co-correlation was observed between alpha and beta sequence abundances in each sample. In the paper's pipeline: Decombinator V4 was used to perform V gene, J gene and CDR3 annotation of TCR sequences. Expanded TCRs were defined as changing significantly between any two time points under a Poisson model with p below 0.0001. Abundances of TCRs were expressed as counts per million after normalisation to the total number of TCRs sequenced in each sample. VDJdb, accessed on 1 November 2021, was searched for TCRs annotated for CMV, EBV and SARS-CoV-2, and TCRs annotated for more than one antigen were excluded. TCRdb applied fastp at Q25 and MiXCR to the public reads, then kept only in-frame beta chains. Merged by CDR3 protein, the rows form single entries marked with the most common genes and DNA. The V and J calls were not made by the authors but by TCRdb's processing. This sample comprises 70,000 or so distinct CDR3 sequences, 9% to 15% of them detected only once. The ten largest account for less than 2% of the sample.

The study was a case-control design nested within a healthcare worker cohort in London, UK, with weekly nasopharyngeal swab PCR tests and blood sampling. Healthcare workers were recruited between 23 and 31 March 2020, during the week of the UK lockdown, and were followed weekly for up to roughly 15 weeks. The source of the sample is a study of early T cells in non-severe SARS-CoV-2 infection (dated by TCRdb to the early 2020s). About the full investigation: TCR sequencing used bulk RNA from unsorted whole blood, so alpha and beta chains could not be paired.

Study-wide findings and limitations: VDJdb matching was skewed toward anti-spike CD8 responses and likely underestimated virus-specific expansions, missing private and CD4 specificities.

The receptor was isolated from an adult who was a healthcare worker with PCR-confirmed SARS-CoV-2 infection or an uninfected control (not recorded which). The sequenced sample consisted of whole blood.

The CDR3 protein is CAQVLGANYGYTF. The nucleotide sequence reads as follows: TGTGCCCAAGTCCTTGGCGCTAACTATGGCTACACCTTC. The chain links TRBV30 with TRBJ1-2; no D gene is confidently identified. Deletion took 8 bases off V and 0 bases off J, with a span of 13 bases between the germline ends. Counted from cysteine to phenylalanine, this CDR3 has 13 amino acids. The CDR3 DNA has 39 bases and is translated from base 1. Based on the germline V gene (reference sequence), the CDR1 and CDR2 sequences are GTSNPN and SVGIG.